Detailed here is one TCR beta chain. Other DNA sequences in this specimen translate into the identical CDR3. The sample is drawn from a study of shared clonotypes between healthy human individuals. About 30,000 T cell genomes, or roughly 200 ng DNA, went into the sorted-subset replicate PCRs. Only in-frame clones appear in the TCRdb table, and some are missing; sequencing was by immunoSEQ multiplex PCR. The sample carries about 610,000 clones, around 97% recorded once. Sequenced sample: naive CD4+ T cells sorted from blood. Documented subset: CD45RA+ positively selected. The sequence was collected from a woman aged 25-40 years in good health.

DNA for the CDR3: TGTGCCAGCAGCTTGGGACAGGTCTACGAGCAGTACTTC. Its translation: CASSLGQVYEQYF. The rearrangement uses TRBV11-2 and TRBJ2-7, with 8 positions matching TRBD1. With V trimmed by 3 bases and J by 3 bases, 1 base remained unmatched. CDR1 and CDR2 (germline): SGHAT, FQNNGV. CDR3 length: 13 residues.